The source of this T cell receptor beta chain is a study of cytomegalovirus exposure and HLA in healthy donors. The CDR3 totals 14 residues. Trimming took 3 bases from V and 4 from J, leaving 10 bases between them. CDR1 is LGHNT and CDR2 is FRNRAP in the germline V gene. PCR involved 60 Vbeta and 13 Jbeta primers. Repertoires were generated with immunoSEQ multiplex PCR, while TCRdb's copy carries only in-frame clones and drops some. The sample has 60,000 to 70,000 clones, around 74% seen once; the top ten hold about 5.5%. This receptor was obtained from a male donor in good health and CMV-seropositive. The J gene is TRBJ2-1, the V gene TRBV12-5; weak D call: TRBD1 (6 bases). Sequenced input: PBMCs. CDR3 bases: TGTGCTAGTGGTTTCCTAGGGGGTTACAATGAGCAGTTCTTC. It specifies CASGFLGGYNEQFF.